The 10 T cell receptor beta chains below were found in one sample sequenced in a study of cytomegalovirus exposure and HLA in healthy donors. Primers for the PCR totalled 60 Vbeta and 13 Jbeta. Some clones are missing from TCRdb's copy, which holds only in-frame ones; the method was immunoSEQ multiplex PCR. The profile shows approximately 100,000 clones, around 80% of them singletons. Sequencing was done on a sample of PBMCs. Source of these receptors: a young man in good health and CMV-seronegative.

This clone occurred once. The rearrangement joins TRBV19 to TRBJ1-3; D gene unclear. The CDR3 extends over 14 amino acids. Germline CDR1 and CDR2: LNHDA and SQIVND (reference sequence). The ends were cut back, 3 bases at V and 0 bases at J, with 6 bases in the middle. CDR3 protein: CASSIPSSGNTIYF. CDR3 in DNA: TGTGCCAGTAGTATCCCCAGCTCTGGAAACACCATATATTTT.

The gene calls are TRBV5-6 and TRBJ2-3; 7 bases line up with TRBD2. Germline trimming cut 4 bases from V and 3 bases from J; bases unmatched to any gene: 8. CDR3 size: 15 residues. Germline V gene lookup returns CDR1 SGHDT and CDR2 YYEEEE. CDR3 sequence (DNA): TGTGCCAGCAGCCTCCGCCTACTAGCGACAGATACGCAGTATTTT. Protein sequence: CASSLRLLATDTQYF. Combining the CDR3 with reference TRBV5-6 and TRBJ2-3 gives the whole variable domain DAGVTQSPTHLIKTRGQQVTLRCSPKSGHDTVSWYQQALGQGPQFIFQYYEEEERQRGNFPDRFSGHQFPNYSSELNVNALLLGDSALYLCASSLRLLATDTQYFGPGTRLTVL.

The rearrangement joins TRBV4-2 to TRBJ1-2, with 7 bases that match TRBD1. The CDR3 consists of 15 residues. Germline trimming cut 0 bases from V and 6 bases from J; bases unmatched to any gene: 7. CDR1 is LGHNA and CDR2 is YNFKEQ in the germline V gene. DNA of the CDR3: TGTGCCAGCAGCCAAGAACTGACAGGGTCTAATGGCTACACCTTC. Translation gives CASSQELTGSNGYTF.

The chain uses TRBV5-5 and TRBJ1-3; D is unclear. The CDR3 covers 15 residues. V was trimmed by 0 bases and J by 4 bases, leaving 11 bases between them. Germline CDR1 reads SGHKS; CDR2 reads YYEKEE (reference sequence). The CDR3 DNA is TGTGCCAGCAGCTTGGCTCCGGGGAAAGGAAACACCATATATTTT. As protein: CASSLAPGKGNTIYF.

The chain employs TRBV5-6 and TRBJ2-1, with 8 positions matching TRBD2. The CDR3 covers 17 residues. Germline V gene sequence: CDR1 SGHDT, CDR2 YYEEEE. V was pared by 0 bases and J by 3 bases, with 8 bases of the junction left unmatched. The CDR3 DNA is TGTGCCAGCAGCTTGGCGGGAGCGGGGGTGTTCTACAATGAGCAGTTCTTC. Its protein is CASSLAGAGVFYNEQFF.

This sequence joins TRBV5-1 and TRBJ2-5; the D gene is possibly TRBD1 (6 bases). The V end was cut by 4 bases, the J end by 4 bases, with 11 bases between. The CDR3 has 13 residues. CDR1 and CDR2 (germline): SGHRS, YFSETQ. CDR3 in DNA: TGCGCCAGCAGCCCAGGGGTGGGAGAGACCCAGTACTTC. Its translation: CASSPGVGETQYF. The full variable domain, rest sourced from reference TRBV5-1 and TRBJ2-5, is KAGVTQTPRYLIKTRGQQVTLSCSPISGHRSVSWYQQTPGQGLQFLFEYFSETQRNKGNFPGRFSGRQFSNSRSEMNVSTLELGDSALYLCASSPGVGETQYFGPGTRLLVL.

The sample holds one count of this clone. The chain couples TRBV14 to TRBJ2-3; D is ambiguous. V was cut by 4 bases and J by 6 bases, with 5 bases left in between. The CDR3 sequence is 11 residues long. CDR1 and CDR2 from the germline V gene are SGHDN and FVKESK. CDR3 DNA sequence: TGTGCCAGCAGCCGAGTGGATACGCAGTATTTT. Translated, it gives CASSRVDTQYF.

The V and J genes are TRBV6-5 and TRBJ2-3; TRBD2 matches at 8 bases. Germline CDR1 reads MNHEY; CDR2 reads SVGAGI. Germline trimming cut 8 bases from V and 2 bases from J; bases unmatched to any gene: 9. This CDR3 is built from 15 residues. The CDR3 nucleotides read TGTGCCAGCTCCGTGGCGGGGGGAACCACAGATACGCAGTATTTT. Protein sequence: CASSVAGGTTDTQYF.

The CDR3 DNA reads as TGTGCCAGCAGCTTAGTCGCTAGCGGGGAAATCCACGAGCAGTACTTC. Amino acid sequence: CASSLVASGEIHEQYF. J is TRBJ2-7 and V is TRBV11-2; TRBD2 matches 9 bases. With V trimmed by 1 base and J by 5 bases, 9 bases remained unmatched. Germline V lookup: CDR1 SGHAT, CDR2 FQNNGV. CDR3 size: 16 residues.

V and J are TRBV29-1 and TRBJ1-3; no clear D gene. This CDR3 contains 12 residues. From germline, CDR1 is SQVTM and CDR2 ANQGSEA. V was trimmed by 3 bases and J by 7 bases, leaving 10 bases between them. The CDR3 spells CSVDEGRNTIYF. The CDR3 bases are TGCAGCGTTGATGAGGGTCGCAACACCATATATTTT.